The 17 T cell receptor beta chains given below trace back to one sample, sequenced in a study of T-cell memory formation after mild COVID-19. Via MiXCR, TCRdb re-called the 5' RACE reads, giving one row per CDR3 protein. The data show around 420,000 distinct CDR3 sequences, 20% to 30% seen once. Sequences were obtained from PBMCs or a T cell subset sorted from them (not recorded which). The source of these receptors is an adult woman who had mild COVID-19 (a few samples of this study predate the infection). Cell type and time point are not known.

This clonotype has just a few counts. The chain links TRBV5-5 to TRBJ1-1, with D possibly matching TRBD1 (5 bases). Germline V gene sequence: CDR1 SGHKS, CDR2 YYEKEE (reference sequence). The V gene lost 4 bases and the J gene lost 6 bases, with 22 bases spanning the gap. The CDR3 has 16 residues. The chain's CDR3 is CASSHQDIRTVAEAFF. CDR3 coding DNA: TGTGCCAGCAGCCACCAGGACATAAGAACAGTCGCTGAAGCTTTCTTT.

This rearrangement joins TRBV11-2 to TRBJ2-7; no reliable D call. CDR1 and CDR2 from the germline V gene are SGHAT and FQNNGV. V lost 7 bases and J 0 bases, leaving 7 bases between the germline ends. CDR3 length equals 12 residues. The CDR3 sequence: CASTEDSYEQYF. The CDR3 DNA sequence: TGTGCCAGCACCGAAGACTCCTACGAGCAGTACTTC.

The chain has TRBV19 and TRBJ2-7, with a tentative D call TRBD1 (5 bases). Germline V gene lookup returns CDR1 LNHDA and CDR2 SQIVND (reference sequence). V lost 1 base and J 1 base, leaving 17 bases between the germline ends. This CDR3 contains 17 residues. DNA for the CDR3: TGTGCCAGTAGTATAGGGGGCCCTTCCCTTATTTCCTACGAGCAGTACTTC. This gives the protein CASSIGGPSLISYEQYF.

V gene TRBV10-3 combines with J gene TRBJ2-3, with 10 bases lining up with TRBD1. Germline CDR1 and CDR2: ENHRY and SYGVKD. CDR3 length: 14 amino acids. Trimming at V came to 6 bases and at J to 3 bases, leaving 3 bases not matched to a gene. The CDR3 loop is CAIRDRGLTDTQYF. CDR3 bases: TGTGCCATCAGAGACAGGGGGCTGACAGATACGCAGTATTTT.

This clonotype was detected only a few times. The chain uses TRBV29-1 and TRBJ2-5, with D uncertain. The CDR3 totals 11 residues. Germline V gives CDR1 SQVTM, CDR2 ANQGSEA. Between the trimmed V and J ends, which lost 7 bases and 0 bases, there was a span of 6 bases. CDR3 loop: CSAAYQETQYF. CDR3 sequence (DNA): TGCAGCGCCGCGTACCAAGAGACCCAGTACTTC.

This clonotype was observed a few times. The J gene is TRBJ1-2, the V gene TRBV12-3 or TRBV12-4; D is perhaps TRBD1 (5 bases). The CDR3 consists of 15 residues. The V and J ends lost 2 bases and 0 bases respectively, with 10 bases between them. The CDR3 DNA reads TGTGCCAGCAGTTTACCGGGGACGGCTAACTATGGCTACACCTTC. Protein: CASSLPGTANYGYTF.

This clonotype was seen more than once but under ten times. The genes are TRBV7-2 and TRBJ2-3; TRBD2 agrees at 11 bases. The CDR3 sequence is 14 residues long. From germline, CDR1 is SGHTA and CDR2 FQGNSA. Trimming removed 5 bases from V and 6 bases from J; junction bases left unmatched: 4. For the CDR3, the DNA is TGTGCCAGCAGCAGACTAGCGGGAAGGGATACGCAGTATTTT. Translation: CASSRLAGRDTQYF.

The CDR3: CAISETPPRPQHF. The CDR3, as DNA: TGTGCCATCAGTGAGACCCCGCCCCGGCCCCAGCATTTT. The rearrangement joins TRBV10-3 to TRBJ1-5; D remains unclear. The V end lost 2 bases, the J end lost 9 bases, and 11 bases lay between the germline ends. This CDR3 region has 13 residues. Per the germline V gene, CDR1 is ENHRY and CDR2 is SYGVKD.

The J gene is TRBJ2-7, the V gene TRBV2, with D perhaps matching TRBD1 or TRBD2 (5 bases each). CDR3 length: 18 amino acids. Per germline, CDR1 SNHLY and CDR2 FYNNEI. V was cut by 0 bases and J by 7 bases, with 25 bases left in between. CDR3 protein: CASSEASLTGWWGTEQYF. CDR3 coding DNA: TGTGCCAGCAGTGAAGCGTCTCTCACGGGCTGGTGGGGGACGGAGCAGTACTTC.

This chain links TRBV29-1 with TRBJ2-3; 8 nucleotides line up with TRBD2. Trimming removed 4 bases from V and 2 bases from J; junction bases left unmatched: 5. Germline CDR1 and CDR2: SQVTM and ANQGSEA. The CDR3 is 14 residues long. The CDR3 is CSVVGGGTTDTQYF. DNA for the CDR3: TGCAGCGTTGTGGGCGGGGGGACCACAGATACGCAGTATTTT.

This clonotype was counted at least ten times. The chain recombines TRBV7-9 with TRBJ1-5, with TRBD1 matching 9 bases. This CDR3 is built from 15 residues. Trimming took 5 bases from V and 4 from J; bases not matched to a gene: 6. Looked up from germline, CDR1 is SEHNR and CDR2 is FQNEAQ (reference sequence). CDR3 sequence: CASSRAGQGNQPQHF. CDR3 sequence (DNA): TGTGCCAGCAGCCGCGCGGGACAGGGTAATCAGCCCCAGCATTTT.

This sequence joins TRBV18 and TRBJ2-1, with D perhaps matching TRBD2 (5 bases). The CDR3 consists of 14 residues. Deletions cut 3 bases from V and 6 bases from J, with 12 bases between. Germline assignment: CDR1 KGHSH and CDR2 LQKENI. The CDR3 DNA is TGTGCCAGCTCACCGCCTACTAGGCCCAATGAGCAGTTCTTC. It codes for CASSPPTRPNEQFF.

The CDR3 reads CATSREAGTQYF. In DNA, the CDR3 is TGTGCCACCAGCAGAGAAGCGGGGACCCAGTACTTC. This sequence joins TRBV15 and TRBJ2-5; a weak D match, TRBD2 (6 bases). The V gene's germline CDR1 is LNHNV and CDR2 YYDKDF (reference sequence). This CDR3 is 12 amino acids long. The V end lost 0 bases, the J end lost 7 bases, and 6 bases lay between the germline ends.

This clonotype was detected only a few times. The CDR3 sequence is CSAEDRDPGAFF. Written as DNA, the CDR3 is TGCAGTGCGGAAGACAGGGACCCGGGGGCTTTCTTT. The V and J genes are TRBV20-1 and TRBJ1-1, with 7 bases fitting TRBD1. CDR1 DFQATT and CDR2 SNEGSKA come from the germline V gene (reference sequence). V was pared by 6 bases and J by 11 bases, with 12 bases of the junction left unmatched. The CDR3 runs to 12 residues.

The chain links TRBV28 to TRBJ2-7; the match to TRBD1 covers 8 bases. With 5 bases clipped from V and 2 bases from J, the junction kept 11 bases outside the gene matches. Germline V gene data show CDR1 as MDHEN and CDR2 as SYDVKM. The CDR3 has 16 residues. CDR3 amino acids: CASSLGRGRAAYEQYF. Written as DNA, the CDR3 is TGTGCCAGCAGTCTCGGCAGGGGGCGCGCGGCCTACGAGCAGTACTTC.

The chain employs TRBV24-1 and TRBJ1-1, with 10 bases aligning to TRBD1. Germline V gene sequence: CDR1 KGHDR, CDR2 SFDVKD. J lost 2 bases, V lost 4 bases, and 15 bases had no gene match. The CDR3 runs 19 residues. CDR3 amino acids: CATSEGPGDRGLLNTEAFF. The CDR3 coding sequence is TGTGCCACCAGTGAGGGGCCCGGGGACAGGGGTCTCCTAAACACTGAAGCTTTCTTT.

The CDR3 bases are TGTGCCAGCAGCGGAGGGACTAGCGTAGATACGCAGTATTTT. Its protein product is CASSGGTSVDTQYF. The chain links TRBV9 to TRBJ2-3; 10 nucleotides match TRBD2. The CDR3 spans 14 residues. The germline gives CDR1 SGDLS, CDR2 YYNGEE. V was clipped by 3 bases and J by 5 bases; unmatched bases: 3. The full variable domain, its missing parts supplied by reference TRBV9 and TRBJ2-3, is DSGVTQTPKHLITATGQRVTLRCSPRSGDLSVYWYQQSLDQGLQFLIQYYNGEERAKGNILERFSAQQFPDLHSELNLSSLELGDSALYFCASSGGTSVDTQYFGPGTRLTVL.